This T cell receptor (beta chain) is from a study of identical twins. V dropped 2 bases and J dropped 3; count of bases not matched to a gene: 8. Germline CDR1 reads LGHDT; CDR2 reads YNNKEL (reference sequence). The CDR3 consists of 17 residues. This clonotype has only a few counts. TCRdb itself ran the 5' RACE reads through MiXCR, one entry per CDR3 protein. This table holds about 890,000 distinct CDR3 sequences, more than 9% found once. The same sample was also studied in work on yellow fever vaccine responses in identical twins.

The specimen was PBMCs. This clonotype was sampled from a woman aged 18-35 years in good health. The gene calls are TRBV3-1 and TRBJ2-7; the match to TRBD2 covers 12 bases. As DNA, the CDR3 is TGTGCCAGCAGCCAATTTCTACTAGCGGGAGGATTCTACGAGCAGTACTTC. Protein product: CASSQFLLAGGFYEQYF.